What follows are 27 T cell receptor beta chains derived from one specimen sequenced in a study of cytomegalovirus exposure and HLA in healthy donors. PCR used 60 Vbeta primers and 13 Jbeta primers. Libraries were prepared by immunoSEQ multiplex PCR; TCRdb keeps only in-frame clonotypes and omits some of them. The sample carries 90,000 to 100,000 clones, 60% to 85% recorded once. The sample taken for sequencing was PBMCs. The receptors derive from a man in his sixties in good health and CMV-seropositive.

The chain links TRBV27 to TRBJ2-1, with 11 positions matching TRBD2. The V gene's germline CDR1 is MNHEY and CDR2 SMNVEV (reference sequence). Germline trimming cut 5 bases from V and 3 bases from J; bases unmatched to any gene: 9. The CDR3 runs to 17 residues. CDR3 in DNA: TGTGCCAGCAGTCCAGGACTAGCGGGCAACGACTACAATGAGCAGTTCTTC. Translated: CASSPGLAGNDYNEQFF.

V usage is TRBV19 and J usage is TRBJ1-1; the D gene is possibly TRBD1 (5 bases). In germline, CDR1 is LNHDA, CDR2 SQIVND (reference sequence). CDR3 length: 15 residues. Between the trimmed V and J ends, which lost 5 bases and 11 bases, there was a span of 24 bases. Written as DNA, the CDR3 is TGTGCCAGTAGTGATTTTTTTGGGGCTTCCCGTAGGGCTTTCTTT. Encoded protein: CASSDFFGASRRAFF. Looking up the rest from reference TRBV19 and TRBJ1-1 gives the full variable domain: DGGITQSPKYLFRKEGQNVTLSCEQNLNHDAMYWYRQDPGQGLRLIYYSQIVNDFQKGDIAEGYSVSREKKESFPLTVTSAQKNPTAFYLCASSDFFGASRRAFFGQGTRLTVV.

CDR3 nucleotides: TGTGCCAGCAGCTTAGAAGACAGGGGATACGAGCAGTACTTC. As protein: CASSLEDRGYEQYF. This chain uses TRBV7-6 with TRBJ2-5; 8 nucleotides agree with TRBD1. TRBJ2-7 matches the DNA end more closely, so the J call is doubtful. The germline V gene encodes CDR1 SGHVS and CDR2 FNYEAQ. The CDR3 sequence is 14 residues long.

This clone has just one count. The rearrangement joins TRBV6-6 to TRBJ2-1; a possible D gene is TRBD1 (5 bases). Trimming removed 1 base from V and 7 bases from J, with 11 bases in between. The CDR3 runs to 14 residues. CDR1 MNHNY and CDR2 SVGAGI come from the germline V gene (reference sequence). CDR3 protein: CASSYFKQANEQFF. The CDR3 DNA is TGTGCCAGCAGTTACTTTAAACAGGCTAATGAGCAGTTCTTC.

The chain has TRBV2 and TRBJ2-2, with D perhaps TRBD1 (6 bases). CDR1 is SNHLY, CDR2 FYNNEI, per germline. V was cut by 5 bases and J by 7 bases, with 23 bases left in between. The CDR3 totals 17 residues. CDR3 sequence reads: CASSKTGTPISGGELFF. As DNA, the CDR3 is TGTGCCAGCAGTAAAACCGGGACACCAATAAGCGGCGGGGAGCTGTTTTTT.

The J gene is TRBJ1-2, the V gene TRBV7-6; tentatively, D is TRBD1 (5 bases). The V end was cut by 1 base, the J end by 4 bases, with 10 bases between. The CDR3 totals 14 residues. Germline CDR1 SGHVS, CDR2 FNYEAQ. The CDR3 loop is CASSLDPGGYGYTF. As DNA, the CDR3 is TGTGCCAGCAGCTTAGACCCGGGGGGCTATGGCTACACCTTC.

The chain couples TRBV5-1 to TRBJ2-7; 8 bases map to TRBD1. The CDR3 contains 15 residues. Losses at the gene ends were 4 bases for V and 0 bases for J; bases not matched to a gene: 6. Germline values: CDR1 SGHRS, CDR2 YFSETQ. The CDR3 sequence is CASSQYRGSSYEQYF. The DNA of the CDR3 is TGCGCCAGCAGCCAATACAGGGGGAGCTCCTACGAGCAGTACTTC.

CDR3 nucleotide sequence: TGTGCTAGTGGTTTCTCCGTCTCAGGTGGTTATCAGCCCCAGCATTTT. Its protein is CASGFSVSGGYQPQHF. The chain is built from TRBV12-5 and TRBJ1-5; D is unclear. Per germline, CDR1 LGHNT and CDR2 FRNRAP. The ends were cut back, 3 bases at V and 5 bases at J, with 17 bases in the middle. CDR3 length: 16 amino acids.

This chain uses TRBV10-3 with TRBJ2-7, with D possibly TRBD2 on 6 matching bases. V was cut by 2 bases and J by 7 bases, with 18 bases left in between. CDR1 is ENHRY, CDR2 SYGVKD, per germline. CDR3 size: 15 residues. The CDR3 here is CAISEGGTLAGEQYF. For the CDR3, the DNA is TGTGCCATCAGTGAGGGGGGAACGTTGGCGGGGGAGCAGTACTTC.

This chain connects TRBV27 to TRBJ2-2, with D possibly being TRBD1 (5 bases). CDR1 MNHEY and CDR2 SMNVEV come from the germline V gene (reference sequence). Between the trimmed V and J ends, which lost 5 bases and 5 bases, there was a span of 12 bases. The length of the CDR3 is 14 residues. CDR3 loop: CASSGAGNTGELFF. The DNA for the CDR3 is TGTGCCAGCAGTGGGGCAGGGAATACCGGGGAGCTGTTTTTT.

This clone showed up just a few times. The genes are TRBV12-2 and TRBJ2-1; the tabulated D call, TRBD2, remains unverified against the DNA. TRBV12-2 is noted as a pseudogene. This CDR3 contains 18 residues. The CDR3 protein is CASRAPSGGAFWNNEQFF. As DNA, the CDR3 is TGTGCAAGTCGCGCCCCTAGCGGGGGGGCCTTTTGGAACAATGAGCAGTTCTTC.

This clone was recorded only once. The chain joins TRBV4-3 to TRBJ1-6, with D possibly being TRBD1 (5 bases). The germline gives CDR1 LGHNA, CDR2 YSLEER. The CDR3 extends over 15 amino acids. Between the trimmed V and J ends, which lost 4 bases and 2 bases, there was a span of 9 bases. CDR3 in DNA: TGCGCCAGCAGCCCGCGGGGGGCCTATAATTCACCCCTCCACTTT. Protein: CASSPRGAYNSPLHF.

This sequence joins TRBV9 and TRBJ1-6; no definite D call. V dropped 0 bases and J dropped 0 bases, with 13 bases sitting between them. Germline CDR1 SGDLS, CDR2 YYNGEE. The CDR3 is 18 residues long. CDR3 nucleotide sequence: TGTGCCAGCAGCGTAGGAACCCCTCGGAGCTCCTATAATTCACCCCTCCACTTT. This sequence encodes CASSVGTPRSSYNSPLHF.

The chain combines TRBV5-1 with TRBJ2-3, with TRBD2 identical over 15 bases. The CDR3 extends over 18 amino acids. Germline lookup yields CDR1 SGHRS and CDR2 YFSETQ. V gave up 3 bases and J gave up 0 bases; unmatched junction bases: 5. Here the CDR3 DNA reads TGCGCCAGCAGCTCGGGACTAGCGGGGGGCTCTAGCACAGATACGCAGTATTTT. Encoded protein: CASSSGLAGGSSTDTQYF.

The V gene is TRBV6-5, the J gene TRBJ2-5; 9 bases align to TRBD1. Germline CDR1 and CDR2: MNHEY and SVGAGI. The J segment lost 3 bases and the V segment lost 8 bases, leaving 1 base of the junction unmatched. The length of the CDR3 is 12 residues. The DNA of the CDR3 is TGTGCCAGCCGGACAGGGGAAGAGACCCAGTACTTC. Protein sequence: CASRTGEETQYF.

The chain carries TRBV6-5 and TRBJ1-5; D might be TRBD1 (5 bases). The length of the CDR3 is 13 residues. Trimming pared 7 bases from V and 7 bases from J, leaving 14 bases between. The germline V gene encodes CDR1 MNHEY and CDR2 SVGAGI. This CDR3 reads CASTDRGRQPQHF. The CDR3 DNA is TGTGCCAGCACCGATCGGGGGAGGCAGCCCCAGCATTTT.

The chain is built from TRBV5-8 and TRBJ2-5; 10 positions match TRBD2. The CDR3 extends over 15 amino acids. The germline gives CDR1 SGHTS, CDR2 YDEGEE. V lost 4 bases to trimming and J lost 1 base; unmatched junction nucleotides: 4. In DNA form, the CDR3 reads TGTGCCAGCAGCCAGGGGACTAGCGCCCAAGAGACCCAGTACTTC. Translation gives CASSQGTSAQETQYF. Full variable domain (missing parts from reference TRBV5-8 and TRBJ2-5): EAGVTQSPTHLIKTRGQQATLRCSPISGHTSVYWYQQALGLGLQFLLWYDEGEERNRGNFPPRFSGRQFPNYSSELNVNALELEDSALYLCASSQGTSAQETQYFGPGTRLLVL.

This rearrangement joins TRBV29-1 to TRBJ2-1, with D possibly matching TRBD1 (6 bases). The germline gives CDR1 SQVTM, CDR2 ANQGSEA. CDR3 length: 10 residues. V was cut by 7 bases and J by 5 bases, with 6 bases left in between. In nucleotides, the CDR3 is TGCAGCGCAGGGGACAATGAGCAGTTCTTC. This encodes CSAGDNEQFF.

The V gene is TRBV20-1, the J gene TRBJ2-1, with D possibly TRBD2 on 6 matching bases. Germline CDR1 is DFQATT and CDR2 is SNEGSKA (reference sequence). This CDR3 spans 11 amino acids. Trimming removed 7 bases at V and 2 bases at J, with 6 bases between. CDR3 DNA: TGCAGTGGGACTACCTACAATGAGCAGTTCTTC. The encoded protein is CSGTTYNEQFF.

This clone appeared once. The chain couples TRBV5-1 to TRBJ2-1; D is possibly TRBD2 (5 bases). Germline CDR1 and CDR2: SGHRS and YFSETQ. This CDR3 region has 16 residues. V lost 2 bases, J lost 0 bases, and 12 bases lay in between. The CDR3 DNA follows: TGCGCCAGCAGCTTCCCGCCGGGGAGCTCCTACAATGAGCAGTTCTTC. Its protein product is CASSFPPGSSYNEQFF.

V gene TRBV28 combines with J gene TRBJ1-2; possible D gene TRBD1, 5 bases. The V end lost 6 bases, the J end lost 4 bases, and 15 bases lay between the germline ends. Germline V gene lookup returns CDR1 MDHEN and CDR2 SYDVKM. This CDR3 has 14 amino acids. This CDR3 is CASRTGAGGYGYTF. As DNA, the CDR3 is TGTGCCAGCAGAACCGGAGCGGGGGGCTATGGCTACACCTTC.

The chain recombines TRBV5-4 with TRBJ2-5, with D tentatively TRBD2 (7 bases). Trimming took off 6 bases at V and 5 bases at J, with 17 bases between the two ends. The CDR3 extends over 14 amino acids. Germline-derived CDR1 and CDR2 are SGHNT and YYREEE (reference sequence). The CDR3 sequence is CASTGWGGLETQYF. CDR3 nucleotide sequence: TGTGCCAGCACCGGGTGGGGGGGCCTGGAGACCCAGTACTTC.

The chain links TRBV6-5 to TRBJ2-7; TRBD2 might be the D (7 bases). Looked up from germline, CDR1 is MNHEY and CDR2 is SVGAGI. This CDR3 region has 15 residues. V shed 1 base and J shed 3 bases, with 13 bases lying between them. CDR3 amino acids: CASSYLGAGDYEQYF. The CDR3, as DNA: TGTGCCAGCAGTTACTTGGGGGCGGGAGACTACGAGCAGTACTTC.

The chain has TRBV7-9 and TRBJ2-5, with D perhaps TRBD2 (5 bases). This CDR3 has 14 amino acids. Germline values: CDR1 SEHNR, CDR2 FQNEAQ (reference sequence). V was trimmed by 5 bases and J by 1 base, leaving 11 bases between them. The CDR3, as DNA: TGTGCCAGCAGCCCTCGGGGTTTCCAAGAGACCCAGTACTTC. Encoded protein: CASSPRGFQETQYF.

The chain links TRBV19 to TRBJ2-5; 7 nucleotides match TRBD1. Per germline, CDR1 LNHDA and CDR2 SQIVND (reference sequence). This CDR3 has 14 amino acids. Trimming at V came to 5 bases and at J to 5 bases, leaving 8 bases not matched to a gene. The CDR3 sequence is CASSFSRGQETQYF. CDR3 nucleotides: TGTGCCAGTAGTTTTAGTAGGGGGCAGGAGACCCAGTACTTC.

This clone was counted once. The chain couples TRBV27 to TRBJ2-5; a possible D gene is TRBD1 (5 bases). This CDR3 spans 14 amino acids. The V gene lost 3 bases and the J gene lost 2 bases, with 10 bases spanning the gap. CDR1 and CDR2 from the germline V gene are MNHEY and SMNVEV (reference sequence). The CDR3: CASSFLGQQETQYF. CDR3 in DNA: TGTGCCAGCAGTTTCTTGGGGCAGCAAGAGACCCAGTACTTC.

The V call is TRBV12-2, the J call TRBJ2-7; whether TRBD1, the table's D call, matches the DNA was not checked. TRBV12-2 is recorded as a pseudogene. The CDR3 runs to 16 residues. CDR3 sequence (DNA): TGTGCAAGTCGCTTAGGCCCTTTGACAGATACCTACGAGCAGTACTTC. Protein product: CASRLGPLTDTYEQYF.